This T cell receptor beta chain was captured by sequencing in a study of technical replicates of blood from a handful of donors. Only in-frame clones appear in the TCRdb table, and some are missing; sequencing was by immunoSEQ multiplex PCR. Of 91,000 or so clones listed, about 95% are singletons. V gave up 6 bases and J gave up 3 bases; unmatched junction bases: 12. Looked up from germline, CDR1 is MDHEN and CDR2 is SYDVKM. The CDR3 loop spans 16 amino acids. Sequenced material: T cells isolated from PBMCs. The chain links TRBV28 to TRBJ2-5; 8 bases are a match to TRBD1. The receptor comes from a human donor in good health. CDR3 nucleotides: TGTGCCAGCAGCCCCGGGACAGGCACTTACAAAGAGACCCAGTACTTC. This codes for CASSPGTGTYKETQYF.